A single sample gave rise to the 18 T cell receptor beta chains below, sequenced in a study of graft-versus-host responses after intestinal transplantation. The method was immunoSEQ multiplex PCR; TCRdb's version includes in-frame clones alone and lacks a portion of them. The table records 90,000 to 120,000 clones, about nine tenths of them present only once. These receptors lack a known antigen. This specimen consisted of unstimulated CD4+ T cells sorted from spleen or lymph node cells, obtained before transplant. These receptors were taken from a human donor who was the organ donor for an intestinal transplant.

The CDR3: CASSAGPAEKLFF. The CDR3 DNA reads as TGTGCCAGCAGCGCGGGACCGGCGGAAAAACTGTTTTTT. The chain has TRBV11-2 and TRBJ1-4, with D maybe TRBD1 (5 bases). The CDR3 spans 13 residues. V lost 5 bases and J lost 8, with 12 bases in between. CDR1 SGHAT and CDR2 FQNNGV come from the germline V gene.

The chain carries TRBV5-1 and TRBJ2-2; D is uncertain. The CDR3 totals 16 residues. Germline V lookup: CDR1 SGHRS, CDR2 YFSETQ. Deletions cut 0 bases from V and 2 bases from J, with 11 bases between. The CDR3 bases are TGCGCCAGCAGCTTGGCCCACACTAAAAACACCGGGGAGCTGTTTTTT. Encoded protein: CASSLAHTKNTGELFF.

This rearrangement joins TRBV2 to TRBJ2-1, with 8 bases fitting TRBD2. V lost 4 bases, J lost 4 bases, and 3 bases stayed unmatched. The CDR3 extends over 14 amino acids. Germline CDR1 SNHLY, CDR2 FYNNEI. The CDR3 DNA reads as TGTGCCAGCAGTGTACTAGCGGTATACAATGAGCAGTTCTTC. Its translation: CASSVLAVYNEQFF.

The rearrangement joins TRBV6-6 to TRBJ1-6, with TRBD1 matching over 10 bases. V gave up 6 bases and J gave up 7 bases; unmatched junction bases: 9. The germline V gene encodes CDR1 MNHNY and CDR2 SVGAGI (reference sequence). The CDR3 loop spans 16 amino acids. DNA of the CDR3: TGTGCCAGCAGGTCCGGGACAGGGGACCGGAATTCACCCCTCCACTTT. Translated, it gives CASRSGTGDRNSPLHF.

V usage is TRBV5-8 and J usage is TRBJ1-4; weak D call: TRBD1 (6 bases). Trimming shortened V by 2 bases and J by 3 bases, and 11 bases separated the two germline ends. In germline, CDR1 is SGHTS, CDR2 YDEGEE. CDR3 length: 15 residues. The CDR3 here is CASSFRGYANEKLFF. CDR3 DNA: TGTGCCAGCAGCTTTAGGGGGTACGCTAATGAAAAACTGTTTTTT. Based on the CDR3 plus reference TRBV5-8 and TRBJ1-4, the full variable domain is EAGVTQSPTHLIKTRGQQATLRCSPISGHTSVYWYQQALGLGLQFLLWYDEGEERNRGNFPPRFSGRQFPNYSSELNVNALELEDSALYLCASSFRGYANEKLFFGSGTQLSVL.

This clone is medium-sized by share. The chain joins TRBV9 to TRBJ2-1; D is unclear. The ends were cut back, 0 bases at V and 0 bases at J, with 4 bases in the middle. Looked up from germline, CDR1 is SGDLS and CDR2 is YYNGEE. CDR3 length: 14 amino acids. In DNA, the CDR3 is TGTGCCAGCAGCGTAGGGGGCTCCTACAATGAGCAGTTCTTC. This sequence encodes CASSVGGSYNEQFF.

The chain recombines TRBV7-9 with TRBJ1-2; 10 bases fit TRBD1. This CDR3 comprises 14 residues. Germline loops: CDR1 SEHNR, CDR2 FQNEAQ (reference sequence). The V gene end was trimmed by 5 bases and the J gene end by 4 bases; junction bases not matched to a gene: 4. The CDR3 loop reads CASSKDRGIYGYTF. The CDR3 DNA reads as TGTGCCAGCAGCAAGGACAGGGGGATCTATGGCTACACCTTC.

The chain carries TRBV11-2 and TRBJ2-7; D is possibly TRBD1 (6 bases). The CDR3 extends over 15 amino acids. Germline lookup yields CDR1 SGHAT and CDR2 FQNNGV. Trimming stripped 3 bases from V and 3 bases from J, with 15 bases between. The CDR3 spells CASSLNLGAVYEQYF. CDR3 in DNA: TGTGCCAGCAGCTTGAATCTGGGGGCCGTCTACGAGCAGTACTTC.

V usage is TRBV6-5 and J usage is TRBJ1-2, with 7 bases fitting TRBD1. Germline CDR1 reads MNHEY; CDR2 reads SVGAGI. This CDR3 region has 14 residues. With 2 bases clipped from V and 2 bases from J, the junction kept 2 bases outside the gene matches. In nucleotides, the CDR3 is TGTGCCAGCAGTTACGCGGGACAGAACTATGGCTACACCTTC. Translating it yields CASSYAGQNYGYTF.

This sequence joins TRBV7-3 and TRBJ1-6; D gene ambiguous. The germline V gene has CDR1 SGHTA and CDR2 FQGTGA. Trimming removed 5 bases at V and 6 bases at J, with 5 bases between. This CDR3 spans 12 amino acids. The CDR3 loop reads CASSALNSPLHF. In DNA form, the CDR3 reads TGTGCCAGCAGCGCGCTTAATTCACCCCTCCACTTT.

This clone appeared a single time. The rearrangement joins TRBV5-8 to TRBJ2-7; 10 nucleotides align to TRBD2. Trimming removed 2 bases from V and 1 base from J; junction bases left unmatched: 9. The length of the CDR3 is 17 residues. Per the germline V gene, CDR1 is SGHTS and CDR2 is YDEGEE. The CDR3 spells CASSFCLAGVESYEQYF. The DNA of the CDR3 is TGTGCCAGCAGCTTTTGCCTAGCGGGAGTTGAGTCCTACGAGCAGTACTTC.

This chain links TRBV6-6 with TRBJ2-4, with 13 bases that match TRBD2. Germline CDR1 and CDR2: MNHNY and SVGAGI (reference sequence). V gave up 6 bases and J gave up 5 bases; unmatched junction bases: 4. The CDR3 runs 15 residues. In DNA, the CDR3 is TGTGCCAGCAGCAACGGACTAGCGGGAGAAAACATTCAGTACTTC. Translating it yields CASSNGLAGENIQYF.

In its sample, this clone was seen once. The chain carries TRBV10-3 and TRBJ2-2; 9 nucleotides line up with TRBD2. CDR1 and CDR2 from the germline V gene are ENHRY and SYGVKD. V was pared by 4 bases and J by 1 base, with 4 bases of the junction left unmatched. The CDR3 consists of 16 residues. CDR3 protein: CAISARAGGNTGELFF. The CDR3 DNA reads as TGTGCCATCAGTGCGCGAGCGGGGGGGAACACCGGGGAGCTGTTTTTT.

Only one count was recorded for this clone. The chain carries TRBV4-1 and TRBJ2-2; D is uncertain. The CDR3 loop spans 15 amino acids. Deletions cut 0 bases from V and 2 bases from J, with 7 bases between. Germline loops: CDR1 MGHRA, CDR2 YSYEKL. The CDR3 region is CASSQDTVNTGELFF. The DNA for the CDR3 is TGCGCCAGCAGCCAAGATACGGTTAACACCGGGGAGCTGTTTTTT.

The chain carries TRBV6-5 and TRBJ2-2, with 9 bases matching TRBD2. After removal of 7 bases from V and 5 bases from J, the junction contained 8 bases not matched to a gene. This CDR3 is 15 amino acids long. Per the germline V gene, CDR1 is MNHEY and CDR2 is SVGAGI. The CDR3 DNA reads as TGTGCCAGCATTGATAGCGGGAGCCGAACCGGGGAGCTGTTTTTT. Translating gives CASIDSGSRTGELFF.

J is TRBJ1-5 and V is TRBV4-1; D unresolved. V was trimmed by 0 bases and J by 5 bases, leaving 8 bases between them. CDR3 length: 14 amino acids. Germline assignment: CDR1 MGHRA and CDR2 YSYEKL. DNA for the CDR3: TGCGCCAGCAGCCAAGAGACTTTGGATCAGCCCCAGCATTTT. Its protein product is CASSQETLDQPQHF.

The chain uses TRBV7-3 and TRBJ2-3; D perhaps matches TRBD1 (5 bases). In germline, CDR1 is SGHTA, CDR2 FQGTGA. This CDR3 is built from 16 residues. Trimming left V 5 bases short and J 4 bases short, with 19 bases between. CDR3 sequence reads: CASSLTPAGLADTQYF. The CDR3 DNA reads TGTGCCAGCAGCCTCACACCGGCAGGGTTGGCAGATACGCAGTATTTT.

The V gene is TRBV6-1, the J gene TRBJ2-6; D may be TRBD1 (6 bases). CDR1 MNHNS and CDR2 SASEGT come from the germline V gene. Trimming cost V 1 base and J 2 bases, with 6 bases left between them. The CDR3 covers 15 residues. The CDR3 bases are TGTGCCAGCAGTGAAGGGACAGCTGGGGCCAACGTCCTGACTTTC. As protein: CASSEGTAGANVLTF.